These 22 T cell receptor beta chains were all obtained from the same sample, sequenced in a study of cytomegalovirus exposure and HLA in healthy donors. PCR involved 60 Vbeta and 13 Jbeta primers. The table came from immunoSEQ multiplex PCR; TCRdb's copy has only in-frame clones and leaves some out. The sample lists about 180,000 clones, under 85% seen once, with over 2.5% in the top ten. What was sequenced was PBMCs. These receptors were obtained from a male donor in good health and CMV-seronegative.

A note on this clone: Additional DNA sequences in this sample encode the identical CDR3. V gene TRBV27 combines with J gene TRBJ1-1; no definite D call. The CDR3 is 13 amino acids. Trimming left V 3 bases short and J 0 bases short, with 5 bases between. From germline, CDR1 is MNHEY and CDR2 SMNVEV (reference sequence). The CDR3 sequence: CASSLQVNTEAFF. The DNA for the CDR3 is TGTGCCAGCAGTTTGCAGGTGAACACTGAAGCTTTCTTT.

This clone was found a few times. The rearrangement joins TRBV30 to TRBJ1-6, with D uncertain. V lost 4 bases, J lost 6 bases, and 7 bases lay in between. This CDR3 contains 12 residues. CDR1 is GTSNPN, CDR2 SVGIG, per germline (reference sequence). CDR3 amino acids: CAWTRSNSPLHF. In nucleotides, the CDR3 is TGTGCCTGGACACGGTCTAATTCACCCCTCCACTTT.

The chain's CDR3 is CASSQEASQGQYF. The CDR3 coding sequence is TGCGCCAGCAGCCAAGAAGCCTCACAGGGGCAGTACTTC. This chain uses TRBV4-1 with TRBJ2-7; weak D call: TRBD1 (6 bases). CDR1 MGHRA and CDR2 YSYEKL come from the germline V gene. The CDR3 is 13 amino acids. Trimming stripped 0 bases from V and 9 bases from J, with 12 bases between.

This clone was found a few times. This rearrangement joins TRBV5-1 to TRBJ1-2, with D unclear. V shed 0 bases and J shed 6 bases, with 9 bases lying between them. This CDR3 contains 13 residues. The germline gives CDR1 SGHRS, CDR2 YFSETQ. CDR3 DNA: TGCGCCAGCAGCTTGGGGCAGGCTGATGGCTACACCTTC. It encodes CASSLGQADGYTF.

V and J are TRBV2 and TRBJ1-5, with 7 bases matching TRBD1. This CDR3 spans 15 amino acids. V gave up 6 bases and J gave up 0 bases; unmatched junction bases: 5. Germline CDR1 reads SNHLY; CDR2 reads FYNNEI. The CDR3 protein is CASSGTVNSNQPQHF. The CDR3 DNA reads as TGTGCCAGCAGCGGGACAGTAAATAGCAATCAGCCCCAGCATTTT.

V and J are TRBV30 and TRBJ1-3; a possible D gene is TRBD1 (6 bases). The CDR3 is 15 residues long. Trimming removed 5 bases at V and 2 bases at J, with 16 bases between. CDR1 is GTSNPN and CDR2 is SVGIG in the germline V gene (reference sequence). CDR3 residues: CAWAPPWGPGNTIYF. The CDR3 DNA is TGTGCCTGGGCCCCGCCATGGGGGCCTGGAAACACCATATATTTT.

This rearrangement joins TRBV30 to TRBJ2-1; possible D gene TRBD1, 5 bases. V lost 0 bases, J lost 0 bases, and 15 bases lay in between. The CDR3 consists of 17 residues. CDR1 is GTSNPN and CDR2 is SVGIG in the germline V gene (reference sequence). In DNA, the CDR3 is TGTGCCTGGAGTGTATTTCAGGGCCTGAACTCCTACAATGAGCAGTTCTTC. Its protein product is CAWSVFQGLNSYNEQFF. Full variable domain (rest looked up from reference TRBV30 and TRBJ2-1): SQTIHQWPATLVQPVGSPLSLECTVEGTSNPNLYWYRQAAGRGLQLLFYSVGIGQISSEVPQNLSASRPQDRQFILSSKKLLLSDSGFYLCAWSVFQGLNSYNEQFFGPGTRLTVL.

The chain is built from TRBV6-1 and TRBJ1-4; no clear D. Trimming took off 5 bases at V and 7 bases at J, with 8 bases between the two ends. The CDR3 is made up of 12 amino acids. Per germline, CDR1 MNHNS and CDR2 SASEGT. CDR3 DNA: TGTGCCAGCAGTCCCCGGGGTGAAAAACTGTTTTTT. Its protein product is CASSPRGEKLFF.

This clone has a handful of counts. This CDR3 reads CASSLEAGGTSYNEQFF. CDR3 in DNA: TGTGCCAGCAGCTTAGAGGCGGGGGGGACCTCCTACAATGAGCAGTTCTTC. J is TRBJ2-1 and V is TRBV7-6; 9 positions match TRBD2. Trimming took 1 base from V and 0 from J; bases not matched to a gene: 4. Germline V gives CDR1 SGHVS, CDR2 FNYEAQ. The CDR3 consists of 17 residues.

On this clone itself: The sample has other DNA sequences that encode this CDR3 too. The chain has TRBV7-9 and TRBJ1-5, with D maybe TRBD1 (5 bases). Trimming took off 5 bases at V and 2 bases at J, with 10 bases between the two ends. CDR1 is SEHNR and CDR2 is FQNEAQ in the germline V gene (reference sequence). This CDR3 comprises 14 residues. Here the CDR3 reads CASSPGGGNQPQHF. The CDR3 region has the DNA TGTGCCAGCAGCCCGGGGGGTGGCAATCAGCCCCAGCATTTT.

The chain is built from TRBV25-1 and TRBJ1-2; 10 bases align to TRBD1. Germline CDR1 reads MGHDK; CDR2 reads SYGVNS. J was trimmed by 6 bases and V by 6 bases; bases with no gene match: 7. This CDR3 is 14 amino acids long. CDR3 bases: TGTGCCAGCAGGGAGGACAGGGGGAGCCATGGCTACACCTTC. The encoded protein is CASREDRGSHGYTF.

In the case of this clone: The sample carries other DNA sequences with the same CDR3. CDR3 residues: CASSYGGGDYGYTF. The CDR3 DNA sequence: TGTGCCAGCAGTTACGGGGGAGGGGACTATGGCTACACCTTC. The J gene is TRBJ1-2, the V gene TRBV6-5; tentatively, D is TRBD1 (5 bases). CDR1 MNHEY and CDR2 SVGAGI come from the germline V gene. CDR3 size: 14 residues. The germline V and J ends were trimmed by 2 bases and 3 bases, with 10 bases remaining between them.

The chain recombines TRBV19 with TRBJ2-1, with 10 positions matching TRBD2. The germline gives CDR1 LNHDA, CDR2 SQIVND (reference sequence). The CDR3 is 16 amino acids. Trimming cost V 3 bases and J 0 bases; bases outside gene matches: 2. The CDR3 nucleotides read TGTGCCAGTAGTATTTCTAGCGGGGGCTCCTACAATGAGCAGTTCTTC. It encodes CASSISSGGSYNEQFF.

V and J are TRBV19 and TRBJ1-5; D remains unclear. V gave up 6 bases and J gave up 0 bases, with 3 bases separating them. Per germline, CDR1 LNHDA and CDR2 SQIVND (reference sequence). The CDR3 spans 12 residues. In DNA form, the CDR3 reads TGTGCCAGTAGCAATAGCAATCAGCCCCAGCATTTT. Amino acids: CASSNSNQPQHF.

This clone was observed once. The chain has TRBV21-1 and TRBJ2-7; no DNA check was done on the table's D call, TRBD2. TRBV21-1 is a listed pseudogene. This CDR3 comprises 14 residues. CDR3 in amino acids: CASSKREGTNEQYF. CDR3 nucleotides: TGTGCCAGCAGCAAAAGGGAAGGGACTAACGAGCAGTACTTC.

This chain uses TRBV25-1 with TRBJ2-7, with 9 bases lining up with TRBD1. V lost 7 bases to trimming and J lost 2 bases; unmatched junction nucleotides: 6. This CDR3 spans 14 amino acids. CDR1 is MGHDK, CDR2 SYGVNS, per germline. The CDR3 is CASMGDRVPYEQYF. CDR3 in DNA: TGTGCCAGCATGGGGGACAGGGTACCCTACGAGCAGTACTTC.

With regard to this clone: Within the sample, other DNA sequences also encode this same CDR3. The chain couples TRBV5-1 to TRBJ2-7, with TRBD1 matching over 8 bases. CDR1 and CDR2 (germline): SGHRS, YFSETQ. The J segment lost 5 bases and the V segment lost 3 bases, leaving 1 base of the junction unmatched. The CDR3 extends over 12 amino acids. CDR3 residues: CASSSDRDEQYF. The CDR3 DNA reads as TGCGCCAGCAGCTCGGACAGGGACGAGCAGTACTTC. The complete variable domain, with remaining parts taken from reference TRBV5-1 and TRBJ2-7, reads KAGVTQTPRYLIKTRGQQVTLSCSPISGHRSVSWYQQTPGQGLQFLFEYFSETQRNKGNFPGRFSGRQFSNSRSEMNVSTLELGDSALYLCASSSDRDEQYFGPGTRLTVT.

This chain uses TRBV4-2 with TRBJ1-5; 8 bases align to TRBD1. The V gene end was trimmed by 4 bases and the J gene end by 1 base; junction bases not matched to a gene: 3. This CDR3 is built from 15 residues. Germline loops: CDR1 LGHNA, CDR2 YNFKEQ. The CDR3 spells CASSPQGASNQPQHF. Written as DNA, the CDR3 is TGTGCCAGCAGCCCGCAGGGGGCCAGCAATCAGCCCCAGCATTTT.

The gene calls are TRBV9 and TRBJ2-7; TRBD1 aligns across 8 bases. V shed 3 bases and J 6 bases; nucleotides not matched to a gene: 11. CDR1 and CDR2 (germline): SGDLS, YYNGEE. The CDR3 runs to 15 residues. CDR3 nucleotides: TGTGCCAGCAGCGACCAGCCGGACAGGGCTAGCGAGCAGTACTTC. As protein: CASSDQPDRASEQYF.

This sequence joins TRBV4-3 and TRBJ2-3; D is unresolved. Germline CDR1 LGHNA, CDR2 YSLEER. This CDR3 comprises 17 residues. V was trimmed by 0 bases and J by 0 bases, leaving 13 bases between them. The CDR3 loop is CASSQDHSRFSTDTQYF. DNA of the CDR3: TGCGCCAGCAGCCAAGACCACTCGCGGTTTAGCACAGATACGCAGTATTTT.

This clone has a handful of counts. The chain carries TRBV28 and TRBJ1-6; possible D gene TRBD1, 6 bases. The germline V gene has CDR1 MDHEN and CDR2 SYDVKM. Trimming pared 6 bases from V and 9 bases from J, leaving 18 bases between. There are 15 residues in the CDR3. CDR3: CASRPFNRASSPLHF. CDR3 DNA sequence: TGTGCCAGCAGACCCTTCAACAGGGCTTCTTCACCCCTCCACTTT.

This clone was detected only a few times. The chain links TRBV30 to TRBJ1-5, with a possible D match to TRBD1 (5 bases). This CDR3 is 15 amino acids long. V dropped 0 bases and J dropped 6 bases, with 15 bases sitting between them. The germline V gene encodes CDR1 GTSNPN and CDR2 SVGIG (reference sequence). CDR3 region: CAWSVSRGFAQPQHF. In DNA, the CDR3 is TGTGCCTGGAGTGTGAGTCGGGGGTTCGCTCAGCCCCAGCATTTT. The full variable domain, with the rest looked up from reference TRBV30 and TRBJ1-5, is SQTIHQWPATLVQPVGSPLSLECTVEGTSNPNLYWYRQAAGRGLQLLFYSVGIGQISSEVPQNLSASRPQDRQFILSSKKLLLSDSGFYLCAWSVSRGFAQPQHFGDGTRLSIL.